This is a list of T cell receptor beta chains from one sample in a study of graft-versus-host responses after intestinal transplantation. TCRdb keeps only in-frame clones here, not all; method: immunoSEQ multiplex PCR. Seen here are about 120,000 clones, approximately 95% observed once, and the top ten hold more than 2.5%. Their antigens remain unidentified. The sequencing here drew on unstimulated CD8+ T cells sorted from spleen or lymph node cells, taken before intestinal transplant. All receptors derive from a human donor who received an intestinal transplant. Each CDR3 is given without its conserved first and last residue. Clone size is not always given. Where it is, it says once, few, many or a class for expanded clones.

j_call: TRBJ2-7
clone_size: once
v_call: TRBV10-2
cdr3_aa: ASSGTGKDWHEQY

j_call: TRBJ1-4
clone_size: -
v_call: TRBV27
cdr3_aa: ASRTGAGEKLF

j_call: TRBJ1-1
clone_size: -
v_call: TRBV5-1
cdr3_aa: ASSSDGLNTEAF

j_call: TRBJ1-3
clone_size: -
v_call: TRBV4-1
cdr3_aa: ASSLKPGGDGNTIY

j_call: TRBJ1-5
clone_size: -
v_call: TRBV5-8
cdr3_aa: ASSLGGQGQPQH

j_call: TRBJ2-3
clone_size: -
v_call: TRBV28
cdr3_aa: AGWGTDTQY

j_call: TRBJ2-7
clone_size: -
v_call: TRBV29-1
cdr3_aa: SPGGGYEQY

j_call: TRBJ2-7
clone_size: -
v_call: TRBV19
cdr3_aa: ASSIGTDSFYEQY

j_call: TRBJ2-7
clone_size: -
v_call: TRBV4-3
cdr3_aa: ASSQDSGRSYEQY

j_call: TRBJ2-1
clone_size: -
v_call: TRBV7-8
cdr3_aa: ASSPLAGELSEQF

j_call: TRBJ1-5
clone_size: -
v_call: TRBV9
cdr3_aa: ASSEGGHQNQPQH

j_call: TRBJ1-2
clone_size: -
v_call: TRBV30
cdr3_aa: AWSVRPRTVGGYT

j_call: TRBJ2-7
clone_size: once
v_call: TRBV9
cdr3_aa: ASSVAGQMTYEQY

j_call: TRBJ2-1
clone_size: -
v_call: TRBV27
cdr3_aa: ASSWQGGEQF

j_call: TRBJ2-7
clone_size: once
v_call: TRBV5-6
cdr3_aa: ASSELTYEQY

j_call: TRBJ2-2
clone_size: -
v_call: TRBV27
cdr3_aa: ASSFLRVTRDTGELF

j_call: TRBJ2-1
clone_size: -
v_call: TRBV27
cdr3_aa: ASSLLTGPDEQF

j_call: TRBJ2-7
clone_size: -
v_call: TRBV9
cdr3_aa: ASSPRDWDPSYEQY

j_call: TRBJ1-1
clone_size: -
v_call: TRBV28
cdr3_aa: ASSLGPGLGTEAF

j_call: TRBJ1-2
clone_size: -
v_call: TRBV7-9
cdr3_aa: ASSRPGQGNYGYT

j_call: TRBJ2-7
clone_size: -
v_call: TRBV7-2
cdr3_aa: ASSLLAVLNEQY

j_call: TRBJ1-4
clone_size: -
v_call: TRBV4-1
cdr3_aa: ASSQGTATNEKLF

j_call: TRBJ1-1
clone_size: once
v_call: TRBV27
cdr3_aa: AKARDTEPNTEAF

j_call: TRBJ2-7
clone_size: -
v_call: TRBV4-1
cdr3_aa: ASSQAGDDYEQY

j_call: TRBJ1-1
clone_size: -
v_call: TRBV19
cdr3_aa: ASLPGGADTEAF

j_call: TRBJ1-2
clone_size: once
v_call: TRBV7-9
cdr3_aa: ASSGGTGIFLYGYT

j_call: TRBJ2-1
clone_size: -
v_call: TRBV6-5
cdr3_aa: ASSPGRENNEQF

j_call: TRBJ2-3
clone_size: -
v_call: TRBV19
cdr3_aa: ASSITSGTDTQY

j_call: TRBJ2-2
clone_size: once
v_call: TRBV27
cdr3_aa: ASSLASGTPNTGELF

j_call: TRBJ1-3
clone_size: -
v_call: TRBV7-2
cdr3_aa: ASSFDDRDHSGNTIY

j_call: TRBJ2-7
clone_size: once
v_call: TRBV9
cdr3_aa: ASSGPGGASYEQY

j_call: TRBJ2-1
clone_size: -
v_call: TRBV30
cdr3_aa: AWRFGTGDTMF

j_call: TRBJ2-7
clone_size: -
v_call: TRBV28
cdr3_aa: ASSLRLATYEQY

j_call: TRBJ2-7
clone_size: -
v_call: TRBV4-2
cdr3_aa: ASSQVRQTPYEQY

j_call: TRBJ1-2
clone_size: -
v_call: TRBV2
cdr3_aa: ASSPGQGAYGYT

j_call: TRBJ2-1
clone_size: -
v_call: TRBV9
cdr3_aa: ASSVGLRIGESSYNEQF

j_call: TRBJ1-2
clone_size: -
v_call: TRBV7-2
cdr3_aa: ASSSGTGSGYT

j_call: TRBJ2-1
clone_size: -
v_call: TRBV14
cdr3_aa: ASSPDPGSGYYEQF

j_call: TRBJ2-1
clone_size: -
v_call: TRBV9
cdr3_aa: ASSASPGLAYEQF

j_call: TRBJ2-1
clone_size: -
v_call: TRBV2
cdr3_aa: ASSGPGQGAYNEQF

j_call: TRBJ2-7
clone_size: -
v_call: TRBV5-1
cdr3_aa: ASSLAATGLPYEQY

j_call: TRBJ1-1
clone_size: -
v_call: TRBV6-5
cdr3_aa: ASSWYSLGDTEAF

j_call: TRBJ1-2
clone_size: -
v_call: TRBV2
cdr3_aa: ASSEGTAYGYT

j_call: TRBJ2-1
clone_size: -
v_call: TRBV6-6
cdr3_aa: ASSTSSTGGFNEQF

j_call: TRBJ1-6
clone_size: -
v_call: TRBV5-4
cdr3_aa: ASNAAFNSPLH

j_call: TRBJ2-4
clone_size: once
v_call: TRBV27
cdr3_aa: ASSSRGGKNIQY

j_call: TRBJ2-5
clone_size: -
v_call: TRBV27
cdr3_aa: ASSWGGAKTQY

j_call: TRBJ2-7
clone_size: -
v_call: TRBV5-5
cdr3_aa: ASSSSELLNEQY

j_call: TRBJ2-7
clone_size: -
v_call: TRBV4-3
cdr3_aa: ASSQDTSGSYEQY

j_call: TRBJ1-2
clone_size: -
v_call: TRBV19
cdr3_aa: ASSIGPLYGYT

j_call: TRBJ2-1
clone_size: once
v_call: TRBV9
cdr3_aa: ASSVEGASSYNEQF

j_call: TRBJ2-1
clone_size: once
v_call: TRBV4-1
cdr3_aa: ASSQDRASGSYNEQF

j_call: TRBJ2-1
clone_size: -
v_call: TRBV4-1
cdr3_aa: ASSQGKIGAGGRYREQF

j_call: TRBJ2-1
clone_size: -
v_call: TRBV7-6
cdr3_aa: ASSQIDNEQF

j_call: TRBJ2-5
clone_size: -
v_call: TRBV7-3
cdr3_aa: ASSLTGGQETQY

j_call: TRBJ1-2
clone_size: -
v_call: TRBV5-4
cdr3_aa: ASSFPYGGQDYGYT

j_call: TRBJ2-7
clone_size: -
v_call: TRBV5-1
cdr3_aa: ASSSNLGTGGNEQY